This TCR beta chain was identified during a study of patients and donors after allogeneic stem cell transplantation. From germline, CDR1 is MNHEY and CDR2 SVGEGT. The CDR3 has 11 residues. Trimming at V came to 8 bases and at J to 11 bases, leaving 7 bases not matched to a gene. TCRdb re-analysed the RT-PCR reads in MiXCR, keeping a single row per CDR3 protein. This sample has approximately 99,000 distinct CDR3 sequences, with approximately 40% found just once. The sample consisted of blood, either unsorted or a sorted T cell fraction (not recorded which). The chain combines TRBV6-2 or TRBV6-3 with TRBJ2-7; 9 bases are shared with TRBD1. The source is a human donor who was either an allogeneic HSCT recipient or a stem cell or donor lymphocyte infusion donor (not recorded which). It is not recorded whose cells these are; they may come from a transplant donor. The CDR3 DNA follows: TGTGCCAGCTCACAGGGGGCGAGTGAGTACTTC. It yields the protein CASSQGASEYF.